The rows below give T cell receptor beta chains drawn from one sample of a study of PD-L1 blockade in urothelial cancer. Libraries were prepared by immunoSEQ multiplex PCR; TCRdb keeps only in-frame clonotypes and omits some of them. The sample shows 50,000 or so clones, around 88% of them seen only once. The source was PBMCs, collected around atezolizumab (anti-PD-L1) treatment. The receptors were gathered from a man aged 55 to 69 with urothelial cancer. Each CDR3 is given with its conserved first and last residue. Fields, in order: clone size, J gene, V gene, D gene, CDR3 protein, CDR3 DNA. The D gene is left open where the match is weak. Rows give clone size only sometimes, using once, few, many, or a class for an expanded clone.

.,TRBJ2-2,TRBV28,.,CASSLAQTTGELFF,TGTGCCAGCAGTTTAGCACAGACCACCGGGGAGCTGTTTTTT
few,TRBJ2-1,TRBV7-7,.,CASSFSRTDNEQFF,TGTGCTAGCAGCTTCTCGCGGACAGACAATGAGCAGTTCTTC
.,TRBJ1-1,TRBV7-2,.,CASSPTSALRAFF,TGTGCCAGCAGCCCCACTTCGGCCTTGCGGGCTTTCTTT
.,TRBJ2-1,TRBV9,TRBD2,CASSVAAGGHNEQFF,TGTGCCAGCAGCGTAGCGGCGGGGGGACATAATGAGCAGTTCTTC
.,TRBJ1-4,TRBV25-1,TRBD1,CASSDDRGNEKLFF,TGTGCCAGCAGTGACGACAGGGGTAATGAAAAACTGTTTTTT
.,TRBJ2-1,TRBV11-3,TRBD2,CASSPSSGLAGGGEQFF,TGTGCCAGCAGCCCTTCGTCGGGACTAGCGGGGGGCGGTGAGCAGTTCTTC
.,TRBJ2-3,TRBV4-1,.,CASSQQGGDTQYF,TGCGCCAGCAGCCAGCAGGGTGGCGATACGCAGTATTTT
.,TRBJ1-3,TRBV4-2,.,CASSQEAGASSGNTIYF,TGTGCCAGCAGCCAAGAAGCGGGGGCCAGCTCTGGAAACACCATATATTTT
.,TRBJ1-5,TRBV7-2,TRBD1,CASSLYLTGTSNQPQHF,TGTGCCAGCAGCCTATACTTGACAGGGACTAGCAATCAGCCCCAGCATTTT
.,TRBJ2-2,TRBV7-6,.,CASSLNGRELFF,TGTGCCAGCAGCTTAAATGGCCGGGAGCTGTTTTTT
.,TRBJ1-4,TRBV4-1,TRBD1,CASSKGDRAEKLFF,TGCGCCAGCAGCAAGGGGGACAGGGCTGAAAAACTGTTTTTT
few,TRBJ1-5,TRBV7-9,.,CASSLAGQVHQPQHF,TGTGCCAGCAGCTTAGCAGGACAAGTCCATCAGCCCCAGCATTTT
.,TRBJ2-1,TRBV18,TRBD2,CASSPTSGGANEQFF,TGTGCCAGCTCACCAACTAGCGGGGGGGCCAATGAGCAGTTCTTC
.,TRBJ1-3,TRBV7-2,.,CASSSLASSGNTIYF,TGTGCCAGCAGCTCTCTAGCCTCCTCTGGAAACACCATATATTTT
.,TRBJ2-2,TRBV5-1,.,CASSLDLTGVRTGELFF,TGCGCCAGCAGCTTGGACTTGACAGGAGTGAGGACCGGGGAGCTGTTTTTT
.,TRBJ2-2,TRBV29-1,TRBD1,CSVDWDRDTGELFF,TGCAGCGTTGACTGGGACAGAGACACCGGGGAGCTGTTTTTT
.,TRBJ2-3,TRBV27,TRBD2,CASSSGGYRDTQYF,TGTGCCAGCTCCAGCGGGGGATACAGAGATACGCAGTATTTT
.,TRBJ2-7,TRBV10-3,TRBD1,CAITQAGGLHEQYF,TGTGCCATCACCCAGGCAGGGGGCTTGCACGAGCAGTACTTC
.,TRBJ2-3,TRBV18,.,CASSPGSLDTQYF,TGTGCCAGCTCCCCCGGGAGCCTGGATACGCAGTATTTT
.,TRBJ2-1,TRBV18,TRBD1,CASSPDRGGHNEQFF,TGTGCCAGCTCACCCGACAGGGGAGGTCACAATGAGCAGTTCTTC
.,TRBJ2-7,TRBV4-3,TRBD1,CASSRYRDRGGDEQYF,TGCGCCAGCAGCCGGTACCGGGACAGGGGTGGTGACGAGCAGTACTTC
once,TRBJ2-4,TRBV21-1,.,CASSKWRGIAKNIQYF,TGTGCCAGCAGCAAATGGAGAGGAATAGCCAAAAACATTCAGTACTTC
.,TRBJ1-2,TRBV7-2,.,CASSLDPGIGYTF,TGTGCCAGCAGCTTAGACCCAGGAATTGGCTACACCTTC
once,TRBJ2-3,TRBV18,.,CASSPPTADTQYF,TGTGCCAGCTCACCACCAACTGCTGATACGCAGTATTTT
.,TRBJ2-3,TRBV7-2,TRBD2,CASSFSSGGGADTQYF,TGTGCCAGCAGCTTTTCTAGCGGGGGGGGTGCAGATACGCAGTATTTT
.,TRBJ1-6,TRBV11-2,TRBD1,CASSFDRALLHF,TGTGCCAGCAGCTTCGACAGGGCCCTCCTCCACTTT
.,TRBJ2-5,TRBV18,.,CASSPLGGDETQYF,TGTGCCAGCTCACCGCTCGGGGGTGATGAGACCCAGTACTTC